Each of the 9 T cell receptor beta chains below was sequenced from the same sample in a study of blood T cell repertoires in COVID-19. The assay was immunoSEQ multiplex PCR, and TCRdb's table has in-frame clones only and misses some. The table shows over 55,000 clones, with 84% occurring only once. The sample consisted of peripheral blood. The source of these receptors is a man aged 50 or older with active COVID-19.

This chain uses TRBV21-1 with TRBJ2-3; the table assigns TRBD1, which was not confirmed against the DNA. TRBV21-1 is a pseudogene. There are 17 residues in the CDR3. CDR3 protein: CASSKELTGGCTDTQYF. In DNA, the CDR3 is TGTGCCAGCAGCAAAGAATTGACAGGGGGGTGCACAGATACGCAGTATTTT.

This clone was observed a single time. The CDR3, as DNA: TGTGCCACCAGCAGGGAGCACCGGGGGAATTCACCCCTCCACTTT. Amino acids: CATSREHRGNSPLHF. This rearrangement joins TRBV15 to TRBJ1-6; maybe TRBD1 (5 bases). Germline assignment: CDR1 LNHNV and CDR2 YYDKDF (reference sequence). Trimming left V 3 bases short and J 7 bases short, with 13 bases between. CDR3 length equals 15 residues.

The chain joins TRBV18 to TRBJ1-3; D is ambiguous. V gave up 3 bases and J gave up 0 bases, with 18 bases separating them. Looked up from germline, CDR1 is KGHSH and CDR2 is LQKENI. The length of the CDR3 is 18 residues. The CDR3 sequence: CASSPLALTDSSGNTIYF. The CDR3, as DNA: TGTGCCAGCTCACCCTTGGCCTTAACAGATTCCTCTGGAAACACCATATATTTT.

The rearrangement uses TRBV6-6 and TRBJ2-7; TRBD1 is a possible D gene (5 bases). The germline V gene has CDR1 MNHNY and CDR2 SVGAGI (reference sequence). V shed 0 bases and J shed 5 bases, with 14 bases lying between them. The CDR3 length is 15 residues. CDR3 coding DNA: TGTGCCAGCAGTTACTCGACCAGGGTAGGGGACGAGCAGTACTTC. Its translation: CASSYSTRVGDEQYF.

The V and J genes are TRBV11-3 and TRBJ2-2, with a tentative D call TRBD1 (5 bases). Per germline, CDR1 SGHNT and CDR2 YENEEA. Trimming stripped 1 base from V and 6 bases from J, with 6 bases between. The CDR3 is made up of 13 amino acids. CDR3 sequence reads: CASSLVGAGELFF. CDR3 nucleotide sequence: TGTGCCAGCAGCTTAGTAGGGGCCGGGGAGCTGTTTTTT.

This chain uses TRBV3-1 (or the pseudogene TRBV3-2) with TRBJ1-1; no clear D gene. From germline, CDR1 is LGHDT and CDR2 YNNKEL (reference sequence). The ends were cut back, 4 bases at V and 3 bases at J, with 9 bases in the middle. The CDR3 is 13 amino acids. The CDR3 loop reads CASSRLPDTEAFF. The CDR3 coding sequence is TGTGCCAGCAGCCGACTCCCGGACACTGAAGCTTTCTTT.

The CDR3 here is CASVEAGTDTQYF. As DNA, the CDR3 is TGTGCCAGCGTGGAGGCGGGCACAGATACGCAGTATTTT. V is TRBV2 and J is TRBJ2-3, with a tentative D call TRBD2 (5 bases). Trimming left V 8 bases short and J 1 base short, with 10 bases between. The CDR3 totals 13 residues. Germline-derived CDR1 and CDR2 are SNHLY and FYNNEI.

The chain uses TRBV4-2 and TRBJ1-2, with D perhaps matching TRBD1 (6 bases). The CDR3 totals 14 residues. Trimming shortened V by 0 bases and J by 3 bases, and 8 bases separated the two germline ends. The germline CDR1 and CDR2 sequences are LGHNA and YNFKEQ. DNA of the CDR3: TGTGCCAGCAGCCAAGATGGGACACACTATGGCTACACCTTC. It yields the protein CASSQDGTHYGYTF.

Written as DNA, the CDR3 is TGTGCCAGCAGCCACGGGATGGGGAATGGCTACACCTTC. It is translated as CASSHGMGNGYTF. The V and J genes are TRBV3-1 (or the pseudogene TRBV3-2) and TRBJ1-2; D gene unclear. The ends were cut back, 3 bases at V and 6 bases at J, with 11 bases in the middle. This CDR3 is 13 amino acids long. Germline V gene sequence: CDR1 LGHDT, CDR2 YNNKEL (reference sequence).